The rows below give T cell receptor beta chains drawn from one sample of a study of cytomegalovirus exposure and HLA in healthy donors. This table comes from immunoSEQ multiplex PCR, and its TCRdb copy is limited to in-frame clones, with some not included. The sample holds 100,000 to 150,000 clones, about 71% seen once. Sequencing input: PBMCs. The source of these receptors is a woman aged 55-69 years in good health and CMV-seropositive. CDR3s include the opening cysteine and the closing phenylalanine or tryptophan. The D gene is left open where the match is weak. Expanded clones get a size class; other rows say once, few or many, or leave the size out.

D gene,J gene,CDR3 length,clone size,V gene,CDR3 protein,CDR3 DNA
TRBD1,TRBJ1-4,15,NA,TRBV19,CASSAGTATNEKLFF,TGTGCCAGTAGTGCCGGGACAGCAACTAATGAAAAACTGTTTTTT
NA,TRBJ1-1,14,NA,TRBV7-2,CASSLGLGNTEAFF,TGTGCCAGCAGCTTAGGGTTGGGCAACACTGAAGCTTTCTTT
NA,TRBJ1-5,16,few,TRBV2,CASRREPYTIDQPQHF,TGTGCCAGCAGGAGGGAGCCGTACACGATTGATCAGCCCCAGCATTTT
TRBD1,TRBJ1-3,16,NA,TRBV7-6,CASSRTGMKSGNTIYF,TGTGCCAGCAGCAGGACAGGGATGAAATCTGGAAACACCATATATTTT
TRBD1,TRBJ1-1,16,NA,TRBV6-5,CASSYQTGLSATEAFF,TGTGCCAGCAGTTACCAGACAGGGTTAAGCGCCACTGAAGCTTTCTTT
NA,TRBJ1-2,15,NA,TRBV19,CASSPREGANYGYTF,TGTGCCAGTAGTCCCCGGGAGGGAGCTAACTATGGCTACACCTTC
TRBD2,TRBJ2-5,13,NA,TRBV19,CASSIKPGGTQYF,TGTGCCAGTAGTATAAAACCGGGGGGGACCCAGTACTTC
NA,TRBJ1-5,12,once,TRBV6-1,CASRREEQPQHF,TGTGCCAGCAGGAGGGAGGAACAGCCCCAGCATTTT
TRBD1,TRBJ1-3,16,NA,TRBV7-9,CASSQRQGLSGNTIYF,TGTGCCAGCAGCCAACGACAGGGGTTATCAGGAAACACCATATATTTT
NA,TRBJ1-5,13,NA,TRBV27,CASSTGSGQPQHF,TGTGCCAGCAGTACAGGGTCAGGTCAGCCCCAGCATTTT
NA,TRBJ1-5,14,NA,TRBV5-1,CASSAGSGDQPQHF,TGCGCCAGCAGCGCCGGCTCGGGGGATCAGCCCCAGCATTTT
TRBD1,TRBJ1-5,17,NA,TRBV19,CASSIEGRPRGDQPQHF,TGTGCCAGTAGTATAGAGGGAAGGCCCAGGGGGGATCAGCCCCAGCATTTT
TRBD1,TRBJ1-2,16,NA,TRBV6-1,CASSEAGTGLPYGYTF,TGTGCCAGCAGTGAAGCTGGGACAGGGCTGCCCTATGGCTACACCTTC
TRBD1,TRBJ1-1,15,NA,TRBV6-5,CASSYGDRGRTEAFF,TGTGCCAGCAGTTACGGGGACAGGGGAAGGACTGAAGCTTTCTTT
NA,TRBJ1-2,15,NA,TRBV25-1,CASSESLGGADGYTF,TGTGCCAGCAGTGAATCTCTAGGGGGGGCGGATGGCTACACCTTC
TRBD2,TRBJ2-7,13,NA,TRBV5-1,CASSLGEGNEQYF,TGCGCCAGCAGCTTGGGGGAGGGGAACGAGCAGTACTTC
TRBD1,TRBJ1-1,17,NA,TRBV2,CASRTPPGQNLNTEAFF,TGTGCCAGCAGGACCCCCCCGGGACAGAATTTGAACACTGAAGCTTTCTTT
TRBD1,TRBJ1-2,14,few,TRBV6-5,CASRRDSRNYGYTF,TGTGCCAGCCGGCGGGACAGCCGTAACTATGGCTACACCTTC
TRBD1,TRBJ2-7,15,NA,TRBV5-1,CASSEEQGVSYEQYF,TGCGCCAGCAGCGAGGAGCAGGGGGTATCCTACGAGCAGTACTTC
NA,TRBJ1-5,13,NA,TRBV7-6,CAGRWASNQPQHF,TGTGCCGGCAGGTGGGCTAGCAATCAGCCCCAGCATTTT
NA,TRBJ1-1,14,few,TRBV19,CASSIVSRGTEAFF,TGTGCCAGTAGTATAGTGAGCCGGGGGACTGAAGCTTTCTTT
TRBD1,TRBJ2-3,17,NA,TRBV14,CASSQDHGRGLSDTQYF,TGTGCCAGCAGCCAAGATCATGGCAGGGGGCTGTCAGATACGCAGTATTTT
NA,TRBJ1-2,16,NA,TRBV5-6,CASSLKASTTVYGYTF,TGTGCCAGCAGCTTGAAGGCCAGCACTACCGTCTATGGCTACACCTTC
TRBD1,TRBJ1-2,16,NA,TRBV10-3,CAISEQTGGAGGGYTF,TGTGCCATCAGTGAGCAGACAGGGGGCGCGGGGGGCGGCTACACCTTC
TRBD1,TRBJ1-4,16,NA,TRBV6-5,CASSYSTQGGLGKLFF,TGTGCCAGCAGTTACTCGACTCAAGGGGGCCTGGGAAAACTGTTTTTT
NA,TRBJ2-6,15,NA,TRBV28,CASSPTGPGANVLTF,TGTGCCAGCAGCCCCACGGGTCCGGGGGCCAACGTCCTGACTTTC
TRBD1,TRBJ1-2,14,NA,TRBV4-1,CASSQGQGPYGYTF,TGCGCCAGCAGCCAAGGACAGGGGCCCTATGGCTACACCTTC
NA,TRBJ2-2,15,NA,TRBV9,CASSVEWRNTGELFF,TGTGCCAGCAGCGTAGAGTGGAGAAACACCGGGGAGCTGTTTTTT
NA,TRBJ2-7,15,NA,TRBV6-1,CASSEATGGSYEQYF,TGTGCCAGCAGTGAAGCGACAGGTGGCTCCTACGAGCAGTACTTC
NA,TRBJ1-1,15,NA,TRBV21-1,CASSKTPPGRTEAFF,TGTGCCAGCAGCAAGACCCCACCGGGTCGTACTGAAGCTTTCTTT
TRBD2,TRBJ2-2,16,NA,TRBV9,CASSVAGTSSLGELFF,TGTGCCAGCAGCGTCGCCGGGACTAGCTCTCTCGGGGAGCTGTTTTTT
TRBD1,TRBJ1-5,13,NA,TRBV9,CASSTQGNQPQHF,TGTGCCAGCAGCACACAGGGGAATCAGCCCCAGCATTTT
NA,TRBJ1-5,15,NA,TRBV6-6,CASSYGGGGNQPQHF,TGTGCCAGCAGTTACGGGGGGGGCGGCAATCAGCCCCAGCATTTT
NA,TRBJ1-3,15,NA,TRBV7-9,CSSSLAEGIGSTIYF,TGTTCCAGCAGCTTAGCGGAGGGGATCGGGAGTACCATATATTTT
TRBD2,TRBJ2-7,15,NA,TRBV5-8,CASRYWGSGGYEQYF,TGTGCCAGCAGGTACTGGGGTAGCGGGGGCTACGAGCAGTACTTC
NA,TRBJ2-1,15,NA,TRBV10-2,CASSGARDGGNEQFF,TGCGCCAGCAGTGGGGCTAGGGACGGGGGCAATGAGCAGTTCTTC
NA,TRBJ2-1,15,few,TRBV7-3,CASSLNTGFRNEQFF,TGTGCCAGCAGCTTAAATACAGGGTTTCGGAATGAGCAGTTCTTC